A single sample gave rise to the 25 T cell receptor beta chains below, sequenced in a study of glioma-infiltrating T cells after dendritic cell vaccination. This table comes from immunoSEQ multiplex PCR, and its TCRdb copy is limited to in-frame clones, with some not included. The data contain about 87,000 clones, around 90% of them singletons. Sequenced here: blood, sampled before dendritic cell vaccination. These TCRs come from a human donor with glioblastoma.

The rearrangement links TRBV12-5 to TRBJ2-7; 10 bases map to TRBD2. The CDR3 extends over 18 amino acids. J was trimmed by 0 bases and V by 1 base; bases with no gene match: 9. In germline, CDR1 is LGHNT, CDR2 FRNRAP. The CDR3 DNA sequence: TGTGCTAGTGGTTTGGGTAGCGGGAGGCCTAGGAGCTCCTACGAGCAGTACTTC. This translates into CASGLGSGRPRSSYEQYF.

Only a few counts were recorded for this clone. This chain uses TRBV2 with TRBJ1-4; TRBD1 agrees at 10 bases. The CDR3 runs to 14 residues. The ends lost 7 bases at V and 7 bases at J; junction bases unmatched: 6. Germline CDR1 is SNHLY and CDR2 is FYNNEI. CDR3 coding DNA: TGTGCCAGCAAGTTGGGGACAGGGGCTGAAAAACTGTTTTTT. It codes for CASKLGTGAEKLFF.

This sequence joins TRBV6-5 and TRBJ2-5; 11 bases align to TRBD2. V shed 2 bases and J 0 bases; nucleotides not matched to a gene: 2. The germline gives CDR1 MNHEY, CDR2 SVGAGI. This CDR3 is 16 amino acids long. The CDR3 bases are TGTGCCAGCAGTTACGGGACTAGCGGATACCAAGAGACCCAGTACTTC. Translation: CASSYGTSGYQETQYF.

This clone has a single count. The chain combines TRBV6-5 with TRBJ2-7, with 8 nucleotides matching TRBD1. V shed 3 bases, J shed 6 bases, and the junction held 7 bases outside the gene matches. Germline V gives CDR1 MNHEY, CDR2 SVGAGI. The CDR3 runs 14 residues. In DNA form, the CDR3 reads TGTGCCAGCAGTTATAGGACAGGGTTCCGCGAGCAGTACTTC. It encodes CASSYRTGFREQYF.

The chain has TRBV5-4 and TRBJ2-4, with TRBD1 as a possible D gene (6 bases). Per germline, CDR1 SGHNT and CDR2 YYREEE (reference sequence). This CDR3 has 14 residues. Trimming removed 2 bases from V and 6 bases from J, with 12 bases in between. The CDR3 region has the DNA TGTGCCAGCAGCTTAGCAGGGGCTGGAAACATTCAGTACTTC. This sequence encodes CASSLAGAGNIQYF.

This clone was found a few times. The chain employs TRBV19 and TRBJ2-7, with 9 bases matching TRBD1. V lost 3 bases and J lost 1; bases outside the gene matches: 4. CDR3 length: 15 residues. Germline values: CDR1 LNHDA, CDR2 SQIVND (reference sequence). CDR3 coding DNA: TGTGCCAGTAGTATTTCAGGACAGGGGTCCTACGAGCAGTACTTC. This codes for CASSISGQGSYEQYF.

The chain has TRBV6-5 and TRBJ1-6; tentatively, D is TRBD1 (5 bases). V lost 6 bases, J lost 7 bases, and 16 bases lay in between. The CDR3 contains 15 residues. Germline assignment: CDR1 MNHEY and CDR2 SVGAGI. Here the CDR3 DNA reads TGTGCCAGCAGACGCGGGGACGGCGCAAATTCACCCCTCCACTTT. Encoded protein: CASRRGDGANSPLHF.

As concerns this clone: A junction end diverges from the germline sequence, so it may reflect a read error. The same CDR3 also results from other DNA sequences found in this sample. The CDR3 DNA is TGCGCCAGCAGCTTGACGGGACAGCCTGATAATTCCCCCCTCCACTTT. Translated: CASSLTGQPDNSPLHF. The chain carries TRBV5-1 and TRBJ1-6, with 7 bases identical to TRBD1. The germline CDR1 and CDR2 sequences are SGHRS and YFSETQ. The CDR3 length is 16 residues.

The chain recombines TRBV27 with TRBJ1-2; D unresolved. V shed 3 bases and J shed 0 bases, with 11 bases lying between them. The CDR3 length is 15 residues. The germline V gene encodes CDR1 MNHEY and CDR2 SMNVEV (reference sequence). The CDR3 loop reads CASSFLRETNYGYTF. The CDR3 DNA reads TGTGCCAGCAGTTTTCTTCGGGAAACTAACTATGGCTACACCTTC.

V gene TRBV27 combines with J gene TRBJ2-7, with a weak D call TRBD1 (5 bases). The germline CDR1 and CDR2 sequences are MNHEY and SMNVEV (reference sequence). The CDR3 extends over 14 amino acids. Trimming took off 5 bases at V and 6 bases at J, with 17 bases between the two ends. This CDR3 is CASSLGLVQGEQYF. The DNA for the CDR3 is TGTGCCAGCAGTCTGGGTCTCGTTCAGGGCGAGCAGTACTTC.

The CDR3 region is CASSDRTGSYEQYF. The CDR3 nucleotides are TGTGCCAGCAGTGACCGGACAGGTTCCTACGAGCAGTACTTC. J is TRBJ2-7 and V is TRBV2; 7 bases agree with TRBD1. CDR3 length: 14 residues. Germline-derived CDR1 and CDR2 are SNHLY and FYNNEI. V gave up 3 bases and J gave up 1 base; unmatched junction bases: 3.

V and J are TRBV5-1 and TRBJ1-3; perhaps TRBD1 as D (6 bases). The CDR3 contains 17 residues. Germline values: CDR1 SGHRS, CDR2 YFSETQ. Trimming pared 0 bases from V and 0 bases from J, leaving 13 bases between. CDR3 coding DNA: TGCGCCAGCAGCTTGGGACAGACAGGCAACTCTGGAAACACCATATATTTT. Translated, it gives CASSLGQTGNSGNTIYF.

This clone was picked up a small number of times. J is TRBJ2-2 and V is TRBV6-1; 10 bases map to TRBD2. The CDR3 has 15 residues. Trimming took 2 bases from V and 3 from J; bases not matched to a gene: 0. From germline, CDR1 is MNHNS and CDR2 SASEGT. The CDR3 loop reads CASSELAGDTGELFF. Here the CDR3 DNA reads TGTGCCAGCAGTGAACTAGCGGGGGACACCGGGGAGCTGTTTTTT.

Here the CDR3 reads CASSALAGGKGTQYF. CDR3 DNA: TGTGCCAGCAGTGCCCTAGCGGGGGGGAAGGGGACCCAGTACTTC. The genes are TRBV2 and TRBJ2-5; TRBD2 matches at 12 bases. The CDR3 spans 15 residues. The germline gives CDR1 SNHLY, CDR2 FYNNEI. After removal of 4 bases from V and 7 bases from J, the junction contained 7 bases not matched to a gene. The variable domain in full, with the rest retrieved from reference TRBV2 and TRBJ2-5, is EPEVTQTPSHQVTQMGQEVILRCVPISNHLYFYWYRQILGQKVEFLVSFYNNEISEKSEIFDDQFSVERPDGSNFTLKIRSTKLEDSAMYFCASSALAGGKGTQYFGPGTRLLVL.

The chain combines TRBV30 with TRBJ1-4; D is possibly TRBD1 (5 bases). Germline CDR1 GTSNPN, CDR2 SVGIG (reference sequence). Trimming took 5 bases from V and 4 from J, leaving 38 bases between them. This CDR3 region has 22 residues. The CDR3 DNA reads TGTGCCTGGGGTTCTGATAAAGCAGCGGGGGACCTCCAACATATCATTAATGAAAAACTGTTTTTT. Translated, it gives CAWGSDKAAGDLQHIINEKLFF.

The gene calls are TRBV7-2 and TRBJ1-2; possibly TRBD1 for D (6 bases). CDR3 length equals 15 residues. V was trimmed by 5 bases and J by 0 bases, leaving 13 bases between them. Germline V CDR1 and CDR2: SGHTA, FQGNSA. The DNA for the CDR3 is TGTGCCAGCAGCCCCCGGGACATCGCTAACTATGGCTACACCTTC. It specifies CASSPRDIANYGYTF.

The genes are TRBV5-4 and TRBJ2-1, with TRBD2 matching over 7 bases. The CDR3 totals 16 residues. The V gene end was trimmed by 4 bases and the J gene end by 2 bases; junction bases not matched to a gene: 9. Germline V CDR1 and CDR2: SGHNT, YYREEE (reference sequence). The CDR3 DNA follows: TGTGCCAGCAGCACCGCCGGGACTACAACCTACAATGAGCAGTTCTTC. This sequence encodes CASSTAGTTTYNEQFF.

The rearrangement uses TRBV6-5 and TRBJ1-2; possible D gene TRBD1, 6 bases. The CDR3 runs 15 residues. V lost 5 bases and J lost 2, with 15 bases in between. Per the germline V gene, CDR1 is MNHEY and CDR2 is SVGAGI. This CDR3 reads CASSKYRVPNYGYTF. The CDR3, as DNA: TGTGCCAGCAGTAAATACAGGGTTCCCAACTATGGCTACACCTTC.

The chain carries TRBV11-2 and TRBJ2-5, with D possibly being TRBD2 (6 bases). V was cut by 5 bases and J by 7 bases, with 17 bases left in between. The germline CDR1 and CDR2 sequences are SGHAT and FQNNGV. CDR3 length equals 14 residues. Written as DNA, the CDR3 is TGTGCCAGCAGCCCCCCTATGGGGGGTGGGACCCAGTACTTC. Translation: CASSPPMGGGTQYF.

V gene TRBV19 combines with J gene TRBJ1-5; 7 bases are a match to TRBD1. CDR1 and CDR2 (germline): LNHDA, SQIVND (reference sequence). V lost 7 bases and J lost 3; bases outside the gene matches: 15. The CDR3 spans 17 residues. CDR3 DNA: TGTGCCAGTACCCAACGGCAGGGGGGAATAACCAATCAGCCCCAGCATTTT. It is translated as CASTQRQGGITNQPQHF.

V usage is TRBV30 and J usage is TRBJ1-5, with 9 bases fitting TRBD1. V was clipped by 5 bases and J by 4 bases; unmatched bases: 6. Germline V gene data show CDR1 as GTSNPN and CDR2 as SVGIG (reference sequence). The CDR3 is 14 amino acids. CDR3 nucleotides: TGTGCCTGGGGACAGGGGATTGAGAATCAGCCCCAGCATTTT. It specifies CAWGQGIENQPQHF.

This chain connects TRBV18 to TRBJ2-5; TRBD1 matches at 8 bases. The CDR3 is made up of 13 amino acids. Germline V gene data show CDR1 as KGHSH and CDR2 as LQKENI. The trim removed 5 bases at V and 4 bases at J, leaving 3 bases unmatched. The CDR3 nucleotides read TGTGCCAGCTCAACCGGACAGGGAGAGACCCAGTACTTC. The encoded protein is CASSTGQGETQYF.

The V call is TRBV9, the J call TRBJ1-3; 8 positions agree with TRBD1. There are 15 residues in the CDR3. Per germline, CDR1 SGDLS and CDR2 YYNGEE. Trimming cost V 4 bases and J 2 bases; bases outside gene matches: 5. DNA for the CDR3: TGTGCCAGCAGCCCCAGGACAGGGACTGGAAACACCATATATTTT. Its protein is CASSPRTGTGNTIYF.

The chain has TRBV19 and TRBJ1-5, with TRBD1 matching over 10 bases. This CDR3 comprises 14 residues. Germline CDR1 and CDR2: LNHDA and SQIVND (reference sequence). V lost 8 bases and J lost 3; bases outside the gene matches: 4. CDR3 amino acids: CASGGQGINQPQHF. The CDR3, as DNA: TGTGCCAGTGGGGGACAGGGGATCAATCAGCCCCAGCATTTT.

Written as DNA, the CDR3 is TGTGCCAGCAGCTCGGGACTTTTTCCCTACAATGAGCAGTTCTTC. Translated, it gives CASSSGLFPYNEQFF. This chain joins TRBV7-8 and TRBJ2-1; TRBD2 is a possible D gene (6 bases). Trimming took off 4 bases at V and 2 bases at J, with 12 bases between the two ends. Germline V gene lookup returns CDR1 SGHVS and CDR2 FQNEAQ. The CDR3 consists of 15 residues.